This TCR beta chain was captured by sequencing in a study of vaccination and CD4 T cells after COVID-19. About the research overall: Collection of post-COVID samples occurred a median approximately 100 days after diagnosis, spanning a range of 35 to 161. Ranging from 14 to 241, the interval between dose two and post-vaccine sampling had a median of about ten weeks. From HCoV-229E, HCoV-OC43, HCoV-NL63 and SARS-CoV-2, overlapping spike peptides were used to stimulate the cells.

Specified treatment: approximately nine-day PBMC culture with coronavirus spike peptide pools or control peptides (ViraFEST assay). These CD4+ T cells came from roughly nine-day cultures by negative selection. A remark on this clonotype: Antigen unknown.

The Oncomine TCR Beta short-read assay sequenced DNA from cultured CD4+ T cells. TCRdb re-analysed the PCR reads in MiXCR, keeping a single row per CDR3 protein. The sample includes about 21,000 distinct CDR3 sequences, 55% seen only once; the top ten take around 16%. CDR1 is SGHTA, CDR2 FQGNSA, per germline. The germline V and J ends were trimmed by 7 bases and 2 bases, with 11 bases remaining between them. The CDR3 consists of 13 residues. The chain employs TRBV7-2 and TRBJ2-5, with D possibly TRBD2 on 5 matching bases. The TCR comes from a human donor who had recovered from COVID-19. Sequences were obtained from CD4+ T cells from blood, cultured in vitro. CDR3 DNA: TGTGCCAGCACCCTCCCGGGACAAGAGACCCAGTACTTC. Translation: CASTLPGQETQYF.